One sample yielded the 14 T cell receptor beta chains listed below, sequenced in a study of cytomegalovirus exposure and HLA in healthy donors. PCR used 60 Vbeta primers and 13 Jbeta primers. TCRdb keeps only in-frame clones here, not all; method: immunoSEQ multiplex PCR. The sample lists 30,000 to 35,000 clones; approximately 80% were seen once. Sequencing was performed on PBMCs. These receptors all come from a male donor in good health and CMV-seronegative.

The CDR3 DNA is TGTGCCAGCAGTGAAATTACCGGCGGCCGTAGCTACACCTTC. This codes for CASSEITGGRSYTF. The V and J genes are TRBV2 and TRBJ1-2; D gene ambiguous. Deletions cut 2 bases from V and 9 bases from J, with 16 bases between. From germline, CDR1 is SNHLY and CDR2 FYNNEI. There are 14 residues in the CDR3.

This clone occurred once. The rearrangement joins TRBV5-1 to TRBJ1-2, with 10 nucleotides matching TRBD1. Germline values: CDR1 SGHRS, CDR2 YFSETQ. The CDR3 sequence is 16 residues long. Losses at the gene ends were 2 bases for V and 9 bases for J; bases not matched to a gene: 13. CDR3 protein: CASSLQPAGQGRSYTF. CDR3 bases: TGCGCCAGCAGCTTACAGCCGGCGGGACAGGGGAGGAGCTACACCTTC.

This clone was counted a few times. The rearrangement uses TRBV5-6 and TRBJ1-1; possible D gene TRBD1, 5 bases. Germline V lookup: CDR1 SGHDT, CDR2 YYEEEE. The ends were cut back, 3 bases at V and 0 bases at J, with 9 bases in the middle. This CDR3 is built from 14 residues. CDR3 bases: TGTGCCAGCAGCTACGCAGGGATGAACACTGAAGCTTTCTTT. It codes for CASSYAGMNTEAFF. Based on the CDR3 plus reference TRBV5-6 and TRBJ1-1, the full variable domain is DAGVTQSPTHLIKTRGQQVTLRCSPKSGHDTVSWYQQALGQGPQFIFQYYEEEERQRGNFPDRFSGHQFPNYSSELNVNALLLGDSALYLCASSYAGMNTEAFFGQGTRLTVV.

This rearrangement joins TRBV10-3 to TRBJ1-2; 9 positions agree with TRBD1. The CDR3 consists of 13 residues. Per the germline V gene, CDR1 is ENHRY and CDR2 is SYGVKD. The ends lost 6 bases at V and 6 bases at J; junction bases unmatched: 5. The CDR3 nucleotides are TGTGCCATCAGCCAGGGACAGGGCCATGGCTACACCTTC. Its protein product is CAISQGQGHGYTF.

The V call is TRBV5-1, the J call TRBJ1-2; possible D gene TRBD1, 6 bases. CDR3 length: 14 amino acids. The germline gives CDR1 SGHRS, CDR2 YFSETQ. Deletions cut 4 bases from V and 3 bases from J, with 13 bases between. The CDR3 is CASSQGNRDYGYTF. For the CDR3, the DNA is TGCGCCAGCAGCCAGGGGAACAGGGACTATGGCTACACCTTC.

CDR3 amino acids: CASSSRTSGSLDEQFF. CDR3 DNA sequence: TGTGCCAGCAGCTCGCGGACTAGCGGGAGCCTGGATGAGCAGTTCTTC. This rearrangement joins TRBV5-4 to TRBJ2-1, with 13 nucleotides matching TRBD2. With V trimmed by 3 bases and J by 8 bases, 8 bases remained unmatched. The V gene's germline CDR1 is SGHNT and CDR2 YYREEE (reference sequence). The CDR3 extends over 16 amino acids. Full variable domain (outside the CDR3, taken from reference TRBV5-4 and TRBJ2-1): ETGVTQSPTHLIKTRGQQVTLRCSSQSGHNTVSWYQQALGQGPQFIFQYYREEENGRGNFPPRFSGLQFPNYSSELNVNALELDDSALYLCASSSRTSGSLDEQFFGPGTRLTVL.

The table lists this clone with a few counts. This sequence joins TRBV7-3 and TRBJ2-3, with 8 bases that match TRBD1. V lost 5 bases, J lost 1 base, and 2 bases stayed unmatched. The CDR3 consists of 14 residues. Germline CDR1 reads SGHTA; CDR2 reads FQGTGA. Written as DNA, the CDR3 is TGTGCCAGCAGCCCGACAGGGGGCACAGATACGCAGTATTTT. Translating it yields CASSPTGGTDTQYF.

This chain connects TRBV19 to TRBJ2-7; D perhaps matches TRBD1 (7 bases). Trimming shortened V by 6 bases and J by 5 bases, and 17 bases separated the two germline ends. The germline V gene encodes CDR1 LNHDA and CDR2 SQIVND (reference sequence). The length of the CDR3 is 14 residues. In nucleotides, the CDR3 is TGTGCCAGTAGCCCGGAGGGGGCTTGGGACGAGCAGTACTTC. Its protein product is CASSPEGAWDEQYF. Full variable domain (missing parts from reference TRBV19 and TRBJ2-7): DGGITQSPKYLFRKEGQNVTLSCEQNLNHDAMYWYRQDPGQGLRLIYYSQIVNDFQKGDIAEGYSVSREKKESFPLTVTSAQKNPTAFYLCASSPEGAWDEQYFGPGTRLTVT.

This chain links TRBV2 with TRBJ1-5; D is undetermined. The CDR3 runs 15 residues. V lost 6 bases, J lost 0 bases, and 12 bases lay in between. Germline V gives CDR1 SNHLY, CDR2 FYNNEI. This chain's CDR3 is CASSEEFPSNQPQHF. Written as DNA, the CDR3 is TGTGCCAGCAGCGAGGAATTCCCTAGCAATCAGCCCCAGCATTTT.

This chain connects TRBV19 to TRBJ1-2; weak D call: TRBD1 (6 bases). The V and J ends lost 7 bases and 1 base respectively, with 16 bases between them. Germline assignment: CDR1 LNHDA and CDR2 SQIVND (reference sequence). This CDR3 spans 15 amino acids. The CDR3 DNA is TGTGCCAGTATCCCGGGGACACCCTATAACTATGGCTACACCTTC. Protein product: CASIPGTPYNYGYTF.

This chain connects TRBV27 to TRBJ1-1, with D unresolved. The germline V gene encodes CDR1 MNHEY and CDR2 SMNVEV (reference sequence). Trimming took 0 bases from V and 2 from J, leaving 4 bases between them. This CDR3 is 13 amino acids long. The CDR3: CASSLSTNTEAFF. CDR3 DNA: TGTGCCAGCAGTTTATCCACTAACACTGAAGCTTTCTTT.

The rearrangement uses TRBV13 and TRBJ2-7; perhaps TRBD2 as D (5 bases). CDR1 and CDR2 (germline): PRHDT, FYEKMQ (reference sequence). Trimming shortened V by 3 bases and J by 2 bases, and 11 bases separated the two germline ends. The CDR3 consists of 14 residues. The CDR3, as DNA: TGTGCCAGCAGCTTGGGGAGACGCACCTACGAGCAGTACTTC. It translates to CASSLGRRTYEQYF.

This clone was recorded a few times. V and J are TRBV6-6 and TRBJ1-1; D possibly corresponds to TRBD1 (6 bases). Germline V gene lookup returns CDR1 MNHNY and CDR2 SVGAGI (reference sequence). Trimming left V 6 bases short and J 0 bases short, with 17 bases between. The CDR3 consists of 16 residues. Here the CDR3 DNA reads TGTGCCAGCAGGCCTTCCGCAGGGGCCATGAACACTGAAGCTTTCTTT. Its protein product is CASRPSAGAMNTEAFF.

This rearrangement joins TRBV4-1 to TRBJ1-1, with D possibly TRBD1 on 6 matching bases. V lost 4 bases to trimming and J lost 5 bases, with 20 bases between them. CDR1 MGHRA and CDR2 YSYEKL come from the germline V gene. The CDR3 is made up of 16 amino acids. The CDR3 loop is CASSLPKTGGRTEAFF. CDR3 nucleotides: TGCGCCAGCAGCCTCCCCAAAACGGGGGGCAGGACTGAAGCTTTCTTT.